This T cell receptor beta chain was captured in a study of T cells in Graves' hyperthyroidism and ophthalmopathy. Researchers took RNA transcripts and amplified the TCR beta CDR3 regions from them. TCR CDR3 underwent first-round RT-PCR with the HTBI primer set. TCRdb used MiXCR to reprocess the multiplex PCR reads, holding one entry per CDR3 protein. The sample lists 550,000 to 800,000 distinct CDR3 sequences, 17% occurring once. Between the trimmed V and J ends, which lost 5 bases and 8 bases, there was a span of 12 bases. This CDR3 comprises 12 residues. In germline, CDR1 is SGHTA, CDR2 FQGNSA. Study results and caveats: Among clonotypes expanded in thyroid above 0.001, most were also found in blood.

This clonotype was observed a handful of times. The antigen is undetermined. The chain joins TRBV7-2 to TRBJ1-2, with no clear D. Sequencing input: blood. This receptor was identified in a man aged 45-60 years with Graves' hyperthyroidism. The CDR3 DNA follows: TGTGCCAGCAGCCCGCCTAGCCAAGGCTACACCTTC. It translates to CASSPPSQGYTF. Supplemented by reference TRBV7-2 and TRBJ1-2, the full variable domain reads GAGVSQSPSNKVTEKGKDVELRCDPISGHTALYWYRQSLGQGLEFLIYFQGNSAPDKSGLPSDRFSAERTGGSVSTLTIQRTQQEDSAVYLCASSPPSQGYTFGSGTRLTVV.